This T cell receptor beta chain derives from a study of T cells in Graves' hyperthyroidism and ophthalmopathy. Any patient presenting with uncontrolled infection, other autoimmune disease, pregnancy or lactation was left out. The diagnostic basis comprised clinical symptoms, serum thyroxine and TRAb, thyroid ultrasound and orbital computed tomography. Cells are PBMCs isolated from about 10 ml of fresh blood. The CDR3 regions of TCR beta were amplified from RNA transcripts. A first-round RT-PCR of the TCR CDR3 used the HTBI primer set. One entry per CDR3 protein results from TCRdb running MiXCR on the multiplex PCR reads. The data contain 350,000 to 400,000 distinct CDR3 sequences, 11% to 15% of them singletons. The CDR3 runs 14 residues. CDR1 is MDHEN, CDR2 SYDVKM, per germline. V trimming: 6 bases; J trimming: 5 bases; junction bases outside the gene matches: 8.

V is TRBV28 and J is TRBJ1-2; 8 bases are shared with TRBD1. The sequence was collected from an older woman with Graves' hyperthyroidism. Sequencing was carried out using blood. The CDR3 is CASSPGQEGYGYTF. The CDR3, as DNA: TGTGCCAGCAGCCCGGGACAGGAGGGATATGGCTACACCTTC.